The clone carrying this TCR beta chain was seen more than once but under ten times. Antigen: not known. An equimolar mix of two oligonucleotides served as the beta constant-region primer for TRBC1 and TRBC2. Ligation attached a single-stranded oligonucleotide with a 12-nucleotide UMI and the SP2 primer to the cDNA 3' end. Ligated cDNA was amplified by four rounds of PCR with nested alpha and beta constant-region primers and SP2. One entry per CDR3 protein results from TCRdb running MiXCR on the UMI-ligation and nested PCR reads. The sample has around 160,000 distinct CDR3 sequences; approximately 15% are singletons. These data belong to a study of naive and memory T cell subsets. General study points: RNA-based TCR counts may shift with T cell activation and differentiation.

Alpha and beta libraries were amplified separately from the second PCR onward. This CDR3 is 13 amino acids long. The ends were cut back, 5 bases at V and 2 bases at J, with 13 bases in the middle. The germline V gene encodes CDR1 DFQATT and CDR2 SNEGSKA (reference sequence). Sample: naive CD4+ T cells from blood. This TCR derives from a human donor in good health. The chain recombines TRBV20-1 with TRBJ2-7; D is possibly TRBD1 or TRBD2 (5 bases each). The CDR3 protein is CSARGTAPYEQYF. Written as DNA, the CDR3 is TGCAGTGCTCGTGGGACGGCTCCCTACGAGCAGTACTTC.